This TCR beta chain originates from a study of T cell responses to AZD1222 COVID-19 vaccine. Study findings and constraints: The peak T cell response came first, and repertoires were sampled only after it. Only 5 or 6 AZD1222 recipients were seropositive at baseline.

Details on this clone: Its antigen is currently unknown.

The repertoire was sequenced with immunoSEQ multiplex PCR; TCRdb's copy has only in-frame clones and lacks some. The sample consists of roughly 93,000 clones, 80% to 90% of them appearing once. The source of this sequence is an adult in good health. Sequenced here: peripheral blood, sampled on day 0 of AZD1222 vaccination.

The CDR3 is CASSINRFATETNTGELFF. CDR3 nucleotide sequence: TGTGCCAGTAGTATTAATAGGTTTGCCACTGAGACGAACACCGGGGAGCTGTTTTTT. V gene TRBV19 combines with J gene TRBJ2-2; D remains ambiguous. V dropped 3 bases and J dropped 0 bases, with 20 bases sitting between them. The CDR3 runs 19 residues. CDR1 is LNHDA, CDR2 SQIVND, per germline (reference sequence).